The T cell receptor (beta chain) under discussion was sequenced for a study of response to subunit inactivated influenza vaccine. Study observations and caveats: Authors suggested that a seasonal influenza vaccination recruits few new T cells each time.

This CDR3 has 14 residues. The germline V and J ends were trimmed by 3 bases and 1 base, with 9 bases remaining between them. As to this clonotype: Its antigen is as yet unknown.

MiXCR, run by TCRdb on the RT-PCR reads, gives a single entry per CDR3 protein. The sample has 450,000 to 600,000 distinct CDR3 sequences; 7.2% are singletons. The genes are TRBV12-3 or TRBV12-4 and TRBJ2-5; perhaps TRBD1 as D (6 bases). The origin of this receptor is a man between 50 and 75 years old who received an inactivated influenza vaccine. The sequenced sample was PBMCs from blood, obtained less than 30 months after vaccination. CDR3 DNA: TGTGCCAGCAGTTTCGCACAGGGCCAAGAGACCCAGTACTTC. It is translated as CASSFAQGQETQYF.